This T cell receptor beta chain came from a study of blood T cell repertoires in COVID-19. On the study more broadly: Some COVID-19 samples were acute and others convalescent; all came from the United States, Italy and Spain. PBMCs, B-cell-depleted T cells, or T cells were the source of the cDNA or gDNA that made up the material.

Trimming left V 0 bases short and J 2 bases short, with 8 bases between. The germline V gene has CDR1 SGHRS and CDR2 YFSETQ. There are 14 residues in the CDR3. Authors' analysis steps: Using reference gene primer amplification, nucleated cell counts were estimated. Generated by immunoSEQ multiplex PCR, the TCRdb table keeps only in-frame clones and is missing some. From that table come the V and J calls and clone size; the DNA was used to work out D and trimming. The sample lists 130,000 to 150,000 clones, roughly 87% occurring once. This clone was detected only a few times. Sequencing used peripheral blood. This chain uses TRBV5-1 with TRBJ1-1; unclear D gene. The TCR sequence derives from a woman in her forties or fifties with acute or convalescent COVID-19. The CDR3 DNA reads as TGCGCCAGCAGCTTGGGTGCAGTTAACACTGAAGCTTTCTTT. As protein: CASSLGAVNTEAFF.